Detailed here is one T cell receptor (beta chain). The data were produced by immunoSEQ multiplex PCR, yet TCRdb's version contains in-frame clones alone and is incomplete. In the table there are about 32,000 clones, around 91% of which are singletons. This record belongs to a study of T cell changes during pregnancy in multiple sclerosis. The receptor comes from a female donor in good health, enrolled as a control in a pregnancy study. The sample consisted of CD8+ T cells from peripheral blood mononuclear cells, taken in the second trimester of pregnancy.

The DNA of the CDR3 is TGTGCCAGCCTTGTAGGGGTCTCTGGGGCCAACGTCCTGACTTTC. Protein: CASLVGVSGANVLTF. The gene calls are TRBV6-1 and TRBJ2-6; TRBD1 might be the D (5 bases). Germline CDR1 MNHNS, CDR2 SASEGT. V was clipped by 8 bases and J by 0 bases, with 11 bases between them. This CDR3 contains 15 residues.